This T cell receptor beta chain was sequenced during a study of blood T cell repertoires in COVID-19. Overall study context: The cDNA or gDNA used as material had been derived from T cells, B-cell-depleted T cells, or PBMCs.

Before they entered the study, exposed participants had met a COVID-19 case within 2 weeks. Clones were sequenced by immunoSEQ multiplex PCR, and TCRdb holds only the in-frame ones, with some missing. Here the sample spans 200,000 to 250,000 clones, 83% being singletons. J was trimmed by 3 bases and V by 4 bases; bases with no gene match: 6. This CDR3 has 15 amino acids. Germline V lookup: CDR1 LNHDA, CDR2 SQIVND (reference sequence). The chain links TRBV19 to TRBJ1-2, with TRBD1 matching over 9 bases. This receptor was obtained from a woman in her 50s who had been exposed to COVID-19. Sequencing was carried out using PBMCs or T cells enriched from blood (not recorded which). CDR3 coding DNA: TGTGCCAGTAGTACCGACAGGGGGACCTACTATGGCTACACCTTC. Amino acids: CASSTDRGTYYGYTF.